These T cell receptor beta chains were read from a single sample in a study of T cells in Graves' hyperthyroidism and ophthalmopathy. TCRdb used MiXCR to reprocess the multiplex PCR reads, holding one entry per CDR3 protein. The table has a few hundred thousand distinct CDR3 sequences, around 46% seen once. Material: peripheral blood or thyroid tissue (not recorded which). These receptors were collected from an adult woman with Graves' disease, either hyperthyroidism or ophthalmopathy (not recorded which). The CDR3 runs from the conserved cysteine through the conserved F or W. The D gene is left open where the match is weak. Only some rows state a clone size, as once, few, many or a class for expanded clones.

d_call | clone_size | j_call | v_call | cdr3_aa | cdr3_nt
TRBD1 | - | TRBJ1-6 | TRBV7-9 | CASSPDRGYNSPLHF | TGTGCCAGCAGTCCTGACAGGGGGTACAATTCACCCCTCCACTTT
- | many | TRBJ2-5 | TRBV5-1 | CASSFGLPQETQYF | TGCGCCAGCAGCTTCGGACTACCCCAAGAGACCCAGTACTTC
TRBD1 | - | TRBJ2-7 | TRBV28 | CASRIGTGHYEQYF | TGTGCCAGCAGAATCGGGACAGGGCACTACGAGCAGTACTTC
- | many | TRBJ2-7 | TRBV5-8 | CASSLDQTYEQYF | TGTGCCAGCAGCTTGGACCAGACCTACGAGCAGTACTTC
- | many | TRBJ1-1 | TRBV7-9 | CASSTSDKTEAFF | TGTGCCAGCAGCACATCGGACAAAACTGAAGCTTTCTTT
- | many | TRBJ2-7 | TRBV5-1 | CASSLEEGLHSYEQYF | TGCGCCAGCAGCTTGGAGGAGGGACTCCACTCCTACGAGCAGTACTTC
- | many | TRBJ2-5 | TRBV4-1 | CASSRGGASGRQETQYF | TGCGCCAGCAGCCGAGGGGGTGCGTCTGGGCGACAAGAGACCCAGTACTTC
TRBD1 | few | TRBJ1-1 | TRBV29-1 | CSVRDSRTEAFF | TGCAGCGTGAGGGACAGCCGCACTGAAGCTTTCTTT
- | once | TRBJ1-3 | TRBV9 | CASSTDSGNTIYF | TGTGCCAGCAGTACGGACAGCGGAAACACCATATATTTT
TRBD1 | many | TRBJ1-1 | TRBV19 | CASLYTGDSTEAFF | TGTGCCAGTCTCTATACAGGGGATTCTACTGAAGCTTTCTTT
- | many | TRBJ2-2 | TRBV2 | CASKSSGELFF | TGTGCCAGCAAGTCGTCCGGGGAGCTGTTTTTT
- | - | TRBJ1-4 | TRBV28 | CASSRTFNEKLFF | TGTGCCAGCAGCCGGACCTTTAATGAAAAACTGTTTTTT
TRBD1 | - | TRBJ1-5 | TRBV19 | CASSNGDRPQHF | TGTGCCAGTAGTAATGGGGACAGGCCCCAGCATTTT
- | few | TRBJ1-3 | TRBV9 | CASSAGSGNTIYF | TGTGCCAGCAGCGCGGGCTCAGGAAACACCATATATTTT
- | many | TRBJ2-6 | TRBV19 | CASSTQGWTGWANVLTF | TGTGCCAGTAGTACCCAAGGATGGACTGGGTGGGCCAACGTCCTGACTTTC
- | once | TRBJ2-7 | TRBV19 | CASQRGISHYEQYF | TGTGCCAGCCAACGGGGCATATCCCACTACGAACAGTACTTC
- | - | TRBJ1-2 | TRBV29-1 | CSVGGLGGAAYGYTF | TGCAGCGTTGGAGGGCTGGGGGGGGCGGCTTATGGCTACACCTTC
- | - | TRBJ1-4 | TRBV7-9 | CASSPGLPGWEKLFF | TGTGCCAGCAGTCCTGGACTTCCAGGATGGGAAAAACTGTTTTTT
TRBD1 | - | TRBJ1-6 | TRBV25-1 | CASWGQTGSPLHF | TGTGCCAGCTGGGGACAGACCGGTTCACCCCTCCACTTT
- | many | TRBJ2-5 | TRBV7-9 | CASSLARGLQETQYF | TGTGCCAGCAGCTTAGCGCGGGGGCTACAAGAGACCCAGTACTTC
- | few | TRBJ1-4 | TRBV20-1 | CSARRGNEKLFF | TGCAGTGCTAGAAGAGGTAATGAAAAACTGTTTTTT
- | many | TRBJ1-3 | TRBV7-8 | CASSLVGTLQAAGNTIYF | TGTGCCAGCAGCTTAGTGGGGACTCTGCAAGCGGCGGGAAACACCATATATTTT
TRBD1 | many | TRBJ1-5 | TRBV6-6 | CASSYPGQGGNQPQHF | TGTGCCAGCAGTTACCCGGGACAGGGAGGCAATCAGCCCCAGCATTTT
- | many | TRBJ2-2 | TRBV12-3/TRBV12-4 | CASSPENTGELFF | TGTGCCAGCAGTCCCGAAAACACCGGGGAGCTGTTTTTT
- | many | TRBJ1-2 | TRBV7-9 | CASSPGPDGYTF | TGTGCCAGCAGCCCCGGGCCAGATGGCTACACCTTC
- | - | TRBJ1-2 | TRBV28 | CASSLRPRGYTF | TGTGCCAGCAGTTTGAGACCAAGGGGCTACACCTTC
- | many | TRBJ2-7 | TRBV13 | CASSPGTFYEQYF | TGTGCCAGCAGCCCAGGGACATTCTACGAGCAGTACTTC
- | - | TRBJ2-7 | TRBV7-3 | CASSLSQSYEQYF | TGTGCCAGCAGCTTGAGTCAGTCCTACGAGCAGTACTTC
- | many | TRBJ2-2 | TRBV20-1 | CSATVQRLGTRELFF | TGCAGTGCAACTGTACAGCGTTTGGGAACCAGGGAGCTGTTTTTT
- | many | TRBJ2-7 | TRBV4-1 | CASSQEIRTVGPYEQYF | TGCGCCAGCAGCCAAGAAATTAGGACAGTAGGACCCTACGAGCAGTACTTC
TRBD2 | - | TRBJ2-5 | TRBV7-2 | CAGSLAGWGRETQYF | TGTGCCGGCAGCTTAGCGGGATGGGGCCGGGAGACCCAGTACTTC
- | many | TRBJ1-4 | TRBV5-6 | CASSLGGGKLFF | TGTGCCAGCAGCTTGGGAGGAGGAAAACTGTTTTTT
TRBD1 | few | TRBJ2-1 | TRBV25-1 | CASSDRDRAYNEQFF | TGTGCCAGCAGTGACCGGGACAGGGCCTACAATGAGCAGTTCTTC
- | many | TRBJ2-7 | TRBV5-1 | CASSLNPHEQYF | TGCGCCAGCAGCTTGAATCCCCACGAGCAGTACTTC
- | many | TRBJ2-5 | TRBV7-2 | CASSIKTLGLETQYF | TGTGCCAGCAGCATAAAAACGCTAGGACTGGAGACCCAGTACTTC
- | - | TRBJ1-2 | TRBV7-2 | CASSLALDRNYGYTF | TGTGCCAGCAGCTTAGCGCTCGACAGAAACTATGGCTACACCTTC
- | few | TRBJ2-6 | TRBV9 | CASSQRSGANVLTF | TGTGCCAGCAGCCAACGATCGGGGGCCAACGTCCTGACTTTC
- | many | TRBJ1-5 | TRBV10-3 | CAISLYSNQPQHF | TGTGCCATCAGTCTATATAGCAATCAGCCCCAGCATTTT
- | - | TRBJ1-1 | TRBV19 | CASSIMTDTEAFF | TGTGCCAGTAGTATAATGACAGACACTGAAGCTTTCTTT
- | many | TRBJ1-6 | TRBV6-1 | CASSEVLQRDSPLHF | TGTGCCAGCAGTGAAGTCCTACAGCGGGATTCACCCCTCCACTTT
- | - | TRBJ1-2 | TRBV2 | CASVEWGSYGYTF | TGTGCCAGCGTTGAATGGGGCAGCTATGGCTACACCTTC
- | - | TRBJ1-2 | TRBV7-9 | CAISEGEGYTF | TGTGCCATCAGTGAGGGGGAAGGCTACACCTTC
TRBD2 | many | TRBJ2-2 | TRBV5-1 | CASYVVAGVNTGELFF | TGCGCCAGCTACGTGGTAGCGGGAGTGAACACCGGGGAGCTGTTTTTT
- | few | TRBJ2-3 | TRBV7-8 | CASRPASGTDTQYF | TGTGCCAGCAGACCCGCTAGCGGCACAGATACGCAGTATTTT
- | many | TRBJ1-2 | TRBV6-5 | CASSRGGMGYGYTF | TGTGCCAGCAGTAGAGGAGGGATGGGCTATGGCTACACCTTC
TRBD1 | many | TRBJ2-5 | TRBV12-3/TRBV12-4 | CASSIGTGEEYF | TGTGCCAGCAGTATCGGAACAGGGGAAGAGTACTTC
TRBD1 | - | TRBJ1-4 | TRBV6-1 | CASSHRAYRGPSTNEKLFF | TGTGCCAGCAGCCATCGGGCCTACAGGGGGCCATCGACTAATGAAAAACTGTTTTTT
TRBD1 | many | TRBJ2-5 | TRBV5-5 | CASSFFPRGQETQYF | TGTGCCAGCAGCTTTTTTCCCAGGGGGCAAGAGACCCAGTACTTC